This T cell receptor (beta chain) is from a study of blood T cell repertoires in COVID-19 (TCRdb year 2020). Background on the whole study: Collaborator samples came from the United States, Italy and Spain and covered acute and convalescent phases of COVID-19. The samples were drawn from the first 160 participants of the ongoing ImmuneRACE study and from about 1,200 subjects provided by 6 global collaborators. Nearly every sample came with metadata listing a de-identified subject ID, COVID-19 status, age in years and sex. Where HLA class I and class II types were available, the types were taken from metadata supplied by the sample provider, not from assay-based typing. A freely available public database, intended as a resource for researchers studying the immune response to SARS-CoV-2, is where the repertoires were released. The material from the prospective study consisted of cDNA or gDNA derived from T cells, B-cell-depleted T cells, or PBMCs. Deeply sampled blood TCRbeta repertoires from subjects exposed to, actively infected with, or recovered from COVID-19 were included in the dataset. What the research found in general, with its limitations: How much clinical and demographic metadata was included differed by source and by participant, and the metadata was provided uncurated.

About this clone: Its cognate antigen has yet to be identified. The record has no base qualities; no much larger clone is one base away.

Collaborating institutions collected whole blood in K2EDTA tubes following their own protocols. For TCRbeta analysis, collaborators shipped samples as frozen whole blood, isolated PBMCs, or DNA extracted from either of those sample types. TCRbeta CDR3 regions were amplified from genomic DNA using the immunoSEQ Assay, a bias-controlled multiplex PCR. The published analysis was carried out like this. Within the assay, amplification of reference gene primers was used to estimate how many nucleated cells each sample contained. To quantify the absolute abundance of each unique TCRbeta CDR3 rearrangement, sequence reads were collapsed and filtered. Productive Simpson clonality was computed per sample as the square root of Simpson's diversity index over productive rearrangements. TCRdb took over this immuneACCESS table, retaining in-frame rearrangements with V and J assigned. Such tables are incomplete; in checked studies, under half of the missing clones stem from an unresolved V gene, and the remainder is unexplained. The DNA was the basis for D and trimming; V, J and clone size are from that table. This sample holds 150,000 to 180,000 clones; about 89% were observed only once. Roughly 0.54% of the sample comes from the top ten.

The trim is 0 bases for V and 0 bases for J, with a gap of 9 bases between the germline ends. CDR1 and CDR2 are read off the germline V gene as ENHRY and SYGVKD. Reading from cysteine to phenylalanine, the CDR3 counts 15 amino acids. The retained sequence is limited to the CDR3, 45 bases, with the frame set at the first base. This sequence was found in a man aged 50 to 59 with acute or convalescent COVID-19. Sequencing was carried out using peripheral blood. The chain was built from TRBV10-3 and TRBJ2-7, with the D gene not confidently named. For the CDR3, the sequence is CAISESVSRSYEQYF. The sequenced DNA: TGTGCCATCAGTGAGTCGGTTAGCCGCTCCTACGAGCAGTACTTC.